Presented here are 4 T cell receptor beta chains from one specimen sequenced in a study of post-analysis software for immune sequencing data. General study points: A few TRBV segments appeared more often in patients than in controls, and TRBV5-6, TRBV5-1 and TRBV20-1 were among these.

The antigens for these receptors are not known. Unique molecular identifiers were present in the TCR beta cDNA libraries. TCRdb processed the PCR reads anew with MiXCR; each CDR3 protein has one entry. The sample lists 600,000 to 700,000 distinct CDR3 sequences; 59% were seen once. Input material: blood. All receptors derive from a girl aged 2-15 years with multiple sclerosis.

The sample holds one count of this clonotype. CDR3 sequence reads: CASSLYGQRLSDTQYF. The CDR3 DNA reads TGCGCCAGCAGCTTGTATGGACAGAGGTTGTCAGATACGCAGTATTTT. The gene calls are TRBV5-1 and TRBJ2-3, with a weak D call TRBD1 (6 bases). The germline V gene encodes CDR1 SGHRS and CDR2 YFSETQ. The V and J ends lost 1 base and 4 bases respectively, with 16 bases between them. The CDR3 length is 16 residues.

V usage is TRBV20-1 and J usage is TRBJ2-5, with D perhaps TRBD1 or TRBD2 (7 bases each). The germline V gene encodes CDR1 DFQATT and CDR2 SNEGSKA (reference sequence). The CDR3 totals 15 residues. Trimming took 0 bases from V and 3 from J, leaving 14 bases between them. DNA of the CDR3: TGCAGTGCTAGAGATCTGACAGGGAGGGAAGAGACCCAGTACTTC. It encodes CSARDLTGREETQYF.

On this clonotype itself: The junction departs from germline at one end; a sequencing error may be responsible. The CDR3 DNA reads TGTACCAGCAGCCAAGTGCAGGGTGGCTACACCTTC. This sequence encodes CTSSQVQGGYTF. The chain is built from TRBV14 and TRBJ1-2; D may be TRBD1 (5 bases). Germline V lookup: CDR1 SGHDN, CDR2 FVKESK. CDR3 length: 12 amino acids.

This clonotype was seen a handful of times. At one of its ends the junction is not consistent with the germline gene, which may arise from a read error. CDR3 nucleotide sequence: TGCGCCAGCAGCCAAGACCCACGCTCCTACGAGCAGTACTTC. It codes for CASSQDPRSYEQYF. The chain employs TRBV3-1 and TRBJ2-7; D is undetermined. Germline assignment: CDR1 LGHDT and CDR2 YNNKEL (reference sequence). The CDR3 contains 14 residues.